This record looks at one TCR beta chain sequence and its context. Trimming took 4 bases from V and 8 from J; bases not matched to a gene: 13. This CDR3 spans 16 amino acids. Germline V gives CDR1 SGHRS, CDR2 YFSETQ. The data belong to a study of blood T cell repertoires in COVID-19. Study details: The United States, Italy and Spain were the sources of the acute and convalescent COVID-19 samples. T cells, B-cell-depleted T cells, or PBMCs supplied cDNA or gDNA.

Original handling: Amplifying reference gene primers gave estimates of nucleated cell counts. The table came from immunoSEQ multiplex PCR; TCRdb's copy has only in-frame clones and leaves some out. V, J and clone size were drawn from that table, and D and trimming were deduced from the DNA. Of 160,000 or so clones detected, around 90% appear once; the ten largest clones hold roughly 4%. This TCR was sampled from a woman between 55 and 75 years old who had recovered from COVID-19. Sequencing used peripheral blood. The rearrangement links TRBV5-1 to TRBJ2-1, with 9 bases fitting TRBD2. DNA for the CDR3: TGCGCCAGCAGCCTCCAGGGAGGCGGGGGGGCCGATGAGCAGTTCTTC. Its translation is CASSLQGGGGADEQFF.